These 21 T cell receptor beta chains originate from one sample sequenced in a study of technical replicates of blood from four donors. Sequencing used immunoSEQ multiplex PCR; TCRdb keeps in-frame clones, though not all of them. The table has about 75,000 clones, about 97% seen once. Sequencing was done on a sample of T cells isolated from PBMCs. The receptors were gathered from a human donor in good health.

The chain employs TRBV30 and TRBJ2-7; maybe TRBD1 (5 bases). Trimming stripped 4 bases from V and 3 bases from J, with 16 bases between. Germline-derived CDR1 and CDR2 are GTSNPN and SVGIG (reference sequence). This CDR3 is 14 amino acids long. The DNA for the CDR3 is TGTGCCTGGAAGTCAGGGAATAAGGGCTACGAGCAGTACTTC. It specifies CAWKSGNKGYEQYF.

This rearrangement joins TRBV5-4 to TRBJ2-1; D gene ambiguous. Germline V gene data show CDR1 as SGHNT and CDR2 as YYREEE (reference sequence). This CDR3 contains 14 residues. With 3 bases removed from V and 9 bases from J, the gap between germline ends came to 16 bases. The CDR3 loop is CASSSDAARSEQFF. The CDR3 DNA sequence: TGTGCCAGCAGCTCCGATGCGGCTAGATCTGAGCAGTTCTTC.

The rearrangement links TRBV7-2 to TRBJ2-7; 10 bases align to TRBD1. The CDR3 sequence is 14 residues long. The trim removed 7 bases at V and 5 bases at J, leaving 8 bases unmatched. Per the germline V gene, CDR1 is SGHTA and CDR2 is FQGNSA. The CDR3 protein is CASTLGTGAHEQYF. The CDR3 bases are TGTGCCAGCACGCTAGGGACAGGGGCGCACGAGCAGTACTTC.

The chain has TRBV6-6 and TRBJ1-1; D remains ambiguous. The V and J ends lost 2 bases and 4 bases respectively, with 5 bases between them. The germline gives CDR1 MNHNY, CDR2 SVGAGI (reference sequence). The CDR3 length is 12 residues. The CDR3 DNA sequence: TGTGCCAGCAGTTACGCGAGCACTGAAGCTTTCTTT. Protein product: CASSYASTEAFF.

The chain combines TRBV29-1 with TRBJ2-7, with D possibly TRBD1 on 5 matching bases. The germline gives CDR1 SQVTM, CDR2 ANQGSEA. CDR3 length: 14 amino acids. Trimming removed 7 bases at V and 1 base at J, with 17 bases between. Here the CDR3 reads CSAGASRLSYEQYF. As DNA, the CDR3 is TGCAGCGCTGGGGCATCCCGCCTTTCCTACGAGCAGTACTTC.

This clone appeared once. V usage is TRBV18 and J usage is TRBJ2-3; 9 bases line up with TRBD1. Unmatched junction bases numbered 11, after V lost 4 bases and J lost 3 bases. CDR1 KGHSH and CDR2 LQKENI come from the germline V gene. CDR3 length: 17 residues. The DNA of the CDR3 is TGTGCCAGCTCACGAACGGGACAGGGAGGAAGGACAGATACGCAGTATTTT. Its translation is CASSRTGQGGRTDTQYF. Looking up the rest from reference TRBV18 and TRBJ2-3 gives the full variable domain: NAGVMQNPRHLVRRRGQEARLRCSPMKGHSHVYWYRQLPEEGLKFMVYLQKENIIDESGMPKERFSAEFPKEGPSILRIQQVVRGDSAAYFCASSRTGQGGRTDTQYFGPGTRLTVL.

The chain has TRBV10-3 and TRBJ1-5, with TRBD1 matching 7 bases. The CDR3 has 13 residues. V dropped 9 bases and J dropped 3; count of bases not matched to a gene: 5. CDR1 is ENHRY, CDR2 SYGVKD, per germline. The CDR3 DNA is TGTGCCATATCGACAGGGCCCAATCAGCCCCAGCATTTT. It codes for CAISTGPNQPQHF.

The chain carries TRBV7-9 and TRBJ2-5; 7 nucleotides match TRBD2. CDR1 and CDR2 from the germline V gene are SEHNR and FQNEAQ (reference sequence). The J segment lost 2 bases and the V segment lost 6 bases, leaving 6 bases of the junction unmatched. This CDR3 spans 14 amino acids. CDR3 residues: CASRDLAVQETQYF. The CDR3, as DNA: TGTGCCAGCAGGGATCTAGCGGTACAAGAGACCCAGTACTTC.

The DNA for the CDR3 is TGTGCCAGCAGCTTAACGGGCTACACTGAAGCTTTCTTT. Protein: CASSLTGYTEAFF. The V and J genes are TRBV7-3 and TRBJ1-1, with D unclear. The germline V gene encodes CDR1 SGHTA and CDR2 FQGTGA. The CDR3 runs to 13 residues. The V end lost 0 bases, the J end lost 3 bases, and 5 bases lay between the germline ends. The whole variable domain, filled in from reference TRBV7-3 and TRBJ1-1, reads GAGVSQTPSNKVTEKGKYVELRCDPISGHTALYWYRQSLGQGPEFLIYFQGTGAADDSGLPNDRFFAVRPEGSVSTLKIQRTERGDSAVYLCASSLTGYTEAFFGQGTRLTVV.

CDR3 DNA sequence: TGTGCCAGCAGCGTAGCGGGAGGGCCTCCCCAAGAGACCCAGTACTTC. Translation gives CASSVAGGPPQETQYF. This chain uses TRBV9 with TRBJ2-5; 8 bases match TRBD2. Germline V gene lookup returns CDR1 SGDLS and CDR2 YYNGEE. This CDR3 is built from 16 residues. V lost 0 bases, J lost 1 base, and 5 bases stayed unmatched.

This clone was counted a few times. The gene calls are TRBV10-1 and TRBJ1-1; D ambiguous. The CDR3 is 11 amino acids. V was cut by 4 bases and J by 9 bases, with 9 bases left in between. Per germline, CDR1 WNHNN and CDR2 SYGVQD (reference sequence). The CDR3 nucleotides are TGCGCCAGCAGTGTGGGAGGTAAAGCTTTCTTT. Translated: CASSVGGKAFF.

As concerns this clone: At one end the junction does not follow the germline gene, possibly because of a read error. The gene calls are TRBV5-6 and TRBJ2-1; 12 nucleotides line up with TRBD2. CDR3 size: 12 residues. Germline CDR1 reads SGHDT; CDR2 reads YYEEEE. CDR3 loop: CASSGLAGISLF. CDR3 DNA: TGTGCCAGCAGCGGACTAGCGGGAATTAGCCTCTTC.

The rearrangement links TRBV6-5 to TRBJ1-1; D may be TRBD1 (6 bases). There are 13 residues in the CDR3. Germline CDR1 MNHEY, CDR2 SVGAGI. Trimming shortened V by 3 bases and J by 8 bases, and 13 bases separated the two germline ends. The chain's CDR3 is CASSYGRGWEAFF. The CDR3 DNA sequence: TGTGCCAGCAGTTATGGAAGGGGGTGGGAAGCTTTCTTT.

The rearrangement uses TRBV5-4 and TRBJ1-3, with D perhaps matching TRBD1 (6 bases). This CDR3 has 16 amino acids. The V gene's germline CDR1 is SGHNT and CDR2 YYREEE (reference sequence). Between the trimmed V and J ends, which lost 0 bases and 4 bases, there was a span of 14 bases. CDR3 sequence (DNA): TGTGCCAGCAGCTTGGACCATGGACAGTTCGGAAACACCATATATTTT. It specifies CASSLDHGQFGNTIYF.

The CDR3, as DNA: TGTGCCAGCAGCGTAGGTTCCGGAGCGGGAGCAGATACGCAGTATTTT. Translation: CASSVGSGAGADTQYF. The chain carries TRBV9 and TRBJ2-3, with TRBD2 matching over 8 bases. V was pared by 0 bases and J by 4 bases, with 7 bases of the junction left unmatched. The CDR3 is 16 residues long. Germline V gene data show CDR1 as SGDLS and CDR2 as YYNGEE.

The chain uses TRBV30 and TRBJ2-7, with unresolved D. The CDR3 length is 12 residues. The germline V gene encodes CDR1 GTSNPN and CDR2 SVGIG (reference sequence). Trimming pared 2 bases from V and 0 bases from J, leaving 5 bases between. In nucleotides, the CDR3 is TGTGCCTGGAGTCTAGACTCCTACGAGCAGTACTTC. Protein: CAWSLDSYEQYF.

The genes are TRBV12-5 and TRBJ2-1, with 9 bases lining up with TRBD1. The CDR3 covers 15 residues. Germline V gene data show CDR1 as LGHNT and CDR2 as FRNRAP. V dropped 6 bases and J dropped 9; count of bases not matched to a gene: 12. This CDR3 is CASGEVLGQGSEQFF. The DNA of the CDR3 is TGTGCTAGTGGGGAAGTACTAGGACAGGGGAGTGAGCAGTTCTTC. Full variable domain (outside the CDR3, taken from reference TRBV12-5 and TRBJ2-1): DARVTQTPRHKVTEMGQEVTMRCQPILGHNTVFWYRQTMMQGLELLAYFRNRAPLDDSGMPKDRFSAEMPDATLATLKIQPSEPRDSAVYFCASGEVLGQGSEQFFGPGTRLTVL.

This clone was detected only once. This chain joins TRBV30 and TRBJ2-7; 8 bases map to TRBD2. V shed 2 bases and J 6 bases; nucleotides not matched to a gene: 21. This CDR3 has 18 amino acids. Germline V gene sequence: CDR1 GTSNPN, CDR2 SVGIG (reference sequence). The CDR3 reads CAWSSLTAPGLEACEQYF. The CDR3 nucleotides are TGTGCCTGGAGTTCCCTCACTGCGCCGGGACTAGAAGCCTGCGAGCAGTACTTC.

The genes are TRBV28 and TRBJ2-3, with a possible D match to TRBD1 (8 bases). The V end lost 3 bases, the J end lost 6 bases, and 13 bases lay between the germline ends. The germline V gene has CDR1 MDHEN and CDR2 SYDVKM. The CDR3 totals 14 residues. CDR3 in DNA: TGTGCCAGCAGTTTCGGACAGGGAGGGGATACGCAGTATTTT. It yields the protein CASSFGQGGDTQYF.

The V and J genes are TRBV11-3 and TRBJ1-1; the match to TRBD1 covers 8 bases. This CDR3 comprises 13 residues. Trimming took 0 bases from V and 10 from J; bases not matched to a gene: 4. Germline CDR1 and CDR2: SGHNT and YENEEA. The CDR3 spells CASSLDRGQAAFF. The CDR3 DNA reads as TGTGCCAGCAGCTTAGACAGGGGGCAGGCAGCTTTCTTT.

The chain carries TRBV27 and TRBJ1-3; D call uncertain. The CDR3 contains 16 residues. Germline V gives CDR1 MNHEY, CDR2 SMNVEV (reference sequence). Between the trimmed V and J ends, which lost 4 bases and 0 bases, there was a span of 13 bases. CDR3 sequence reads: CASSWEYPSSGNTIYF. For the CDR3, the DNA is TGTGCCAGCAGTTGGGAGTACCCTAGCTCTGGAAACACCATATATTTT.